A selection of T cell receptor beta chains follows, all from one sample in a study of human T cells and chemical hapten exposure. TCRdb called the RACE reads again in MiXCR, with one record for every CDR3 protein. The sample carries approximately 100,000 distinct CDR3 sequences, approximately 9.9% recorded once. The source material was whole blood, sampled in connection with sensitization to the hapten diphenylcyclopropenone (DPC). The receptor source for this set is a woman between 40 and 55 years old with alopecia areata. Some clones in this sample may be carry-over from other donors' samples. Both conserved end residues are part of each CDR3. The D gene is left open where the match is weak. Not every row has a clone size; where given, it reads once, few, many or a size class.

TRBJ1-1 | TRBD1 | 14 | TRBV7-9 | few | TGTGCCAGCAGCTTTGACAGGGCTAACACTGAAGCTTTCTTT | CASSFDRANTEAFF
TRBJ2-1 | TRBD2 | 18 | TRBV12-3/TRBV12-4 | - | TGTGCCAGCAGTTCCGGGGGACTAGCGGGGATCCCGGCGAATGAGCAGTTCTTC | CASSSGGLAGIPANEQFF
TRBJ2-6 | TRBD1 | 17 | TRBV11-2 | many | TGTGCCAGCGGCCAGGGACAGGGATACTCTGGGGCCAACGTCCTGACTTTC | CASGQGQGYSGANVLTF
TRBJ2-1 | - | 14 | TRBV29-1 | many | TGCAGCGTTGCGGCGGGTTGGGCCTACAATGAGCAGTTCTTC | CSVAAGWAYNEQFF
TRBJ2-7 | TRBD1 | 14 | TRBV27 | many | TGTGCCAGCAGTTTCGGGACAGGGTTTTTCGAGCAGTACTTC | CASSFGTGFFEQYF
TRBJ1-2 | TRBD1 | 16 | TRBV5-1 | - | TGCGCCAGCAGCTTGGGTACAGGGGGCGCTAACTATGGCTACACCTTC | CASSLGTGGANYGYTF
TRBJ2-1 | TRBD2 | 18 | TRBV9 | many | TGTGCCAGCAGCGTAGGGACTAGCGGGGGGGCCGCTACCGTTGAGCAGTTCTTC | CASSVGTSGGAATVEQFF
TRBJ2-7 | TRBD1 | 15 | TRBV24-1 | few | TGTGCCACCAGTGATTTCGGGACAGGGTTCGACGAGCAGTACTTC | CATSDFGTGFDEQYF
TRBJ2-1 | TRBD2 | 15 | TRBV3-1 | - | TGTGCCAGCAGCCAAGCTAGCGGGAGACTCCATGAGCAGTTCTTC | CASSQASGRLHEQFF
TRBJ2-2 | TRBD2 | 19 | TRBV4-3 | - | TGCGCCAGCAGCCAAGACGGGACTAGCGGGAGGGCCCTGGTCGGGGAGCTGTTTTTT | CASSQDGTSGRALVGELFF
TRBJ2-1 | TRBD2 | 16 | TRBV6-2/TRBV6-3 | - | TGTGCCAGCAGCCCACTAGCGGGAGCGGCCTACAATGAGCAGTTCTTC | CASSPLAGAAYNEQFF
TRBJ1-1 | - | 13 | TRBV11-2 | many | TGTGCCAGCAGCCGAAACACCGCCACTGAAGCTTTCTTT | CASSRNTATEAFF
TRBJ2-3 | TRBD2 | 20 | TRBV7-2 | many | TGTGCCAGCAGCTTCCCCCCCGGTAGCGGGAACACACGGGCCACAGATACGCAGTATTTT | CASSFPPGSGNTRATDTQYF
TRBJ2-4 | TRBD2 | 16 | TRBV28 | - | TGTGCCAGCAGTGTACTAGCGAAGGGGGCCAAAAACATTCAGTACTTC | CASSVLAKGAKNIQYF
TRBJ1-2 | - | 13 | TRBV13 | many | TGTGCCAGCAGCCGAGAAGCTAACTATGGCTACACCTTC | CASSREANYGYTF
TRBJ2-3 | TRBD2 | 16 | TRBV6-2/TRBV6-3 | many | TGTGCCAGCAGTTACCATCGTTCTAGCGGGAGTGATACGCAGTATTTT | CASSYHRSSGSDTQYF
TRBJ1-1 | TRBD1 | 15 | TRBV29-1 | many | TGCAGCGTTGCGGCCCTGGACAGGGGGCAGACTGAAGCTTTCTTT | CSVAALDRGQTEAFF
TRBJ1-2 | - | 13 | TRBV6-4 | few | TGTGCCAGCAGTGATGGGGCGCGCTATGGCTACACCTTC | CASSDGARYGYTF
TRBJ1-1 | - | 16 | TRBV11-2 | many | TGTGCCAGCAGCTTAGATGGCGGCGGGGGCCGGACTGAAGCTTTCTTT | CASSLDGGGGRTEAFF
TRBJ1-2 | - | 11 | TRBV29-1 | few | TGCAGCGTTGAACAGCCCGATGGCTACACCTTC | CSVEQPDGYTF
TRBJ2-3 | TRBD2 | 19 | TRBV4-1 | - | TGCGCCAGCAGCCAAGGGGAAGGGCTAGCGGGCGCAAATTCAGATACGCAGTATTTT | CASSQGEGLAGANSDTQYF
TRBJ2-7 | - | 13 | TRBV19 | many | TGTGCCAGTAGTCTGTACGCCGCATACGAGCAGTACTTC | CASSLYAAYEQYF
TRBJ1-2 | - | 11 | TRBV20-1 | - | TGCAGTGCTAGAGAGCCCTATGGCTACACCTTC | CSAREPYGYTF
TRBJ1-1 | - | 14 | TRBV6-2/TRBV6-3 | many | TGTGCCAGCAGTTTTGGGGGGCGCATCACTGAAGCTTTCTTT | CASSFGGRITEAFF